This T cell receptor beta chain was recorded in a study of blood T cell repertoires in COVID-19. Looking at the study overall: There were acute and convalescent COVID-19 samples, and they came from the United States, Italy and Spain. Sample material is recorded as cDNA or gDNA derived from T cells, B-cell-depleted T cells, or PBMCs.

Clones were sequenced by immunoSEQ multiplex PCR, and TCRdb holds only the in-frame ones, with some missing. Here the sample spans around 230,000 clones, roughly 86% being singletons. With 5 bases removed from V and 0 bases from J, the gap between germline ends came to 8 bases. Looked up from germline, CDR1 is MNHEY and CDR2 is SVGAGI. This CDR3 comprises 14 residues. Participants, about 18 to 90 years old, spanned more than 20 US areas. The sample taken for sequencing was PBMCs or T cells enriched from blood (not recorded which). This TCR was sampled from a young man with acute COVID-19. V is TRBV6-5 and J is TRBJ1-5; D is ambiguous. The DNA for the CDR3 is TGTGCCAGCAGTCCGGTAGATAGCAATCAGCCCCAGCATTTT. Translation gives CASSPVDSNQPQHF.